This T cell receptor (beta chain) is drawn from a study of human T cells and chemical hapten exposure. Study-wide context: Small volume differences among pooled libraries mainly caused per-sample TCR yield variation. Study conclusions and caveats: The number of TCRs above 1 in 1000 frequency did not change after DPC sensitization.

TCRdb reprocessed the RACE reads via MiXCR and lists one record per CDR3 protein. Of some 350,000 distinct CDR3 sequences listed, around 6% are singletons. Specified time point: patch test 2, 6 weeks after DPC sensitization. Sample treatment: therapeutic diphenylcyclopropenone sensitization with weekly scalp DPC. Trimming removed 5 bases at V and 4 bases at J, with 11 bases between. The CDR3 is 13 amino acids. The germline V gene has CDR1 MNHEY and CDR2 SVGAGI. In regard to this clonotype: Its antigen is still unknown.

The chain links TRBV6-5 to TRBJ1-2; D unclear. This clonotype was sampled from a woman between 18 and 29 years old with alopecia areata. Some clones in this sample may be carry-over from other donors' samples. The sequences come from whole blood, collected in connection with sensitization to the hapten diphenylcyclopropenone (DPC). The DNA of the CDR3 is TGTGCCAGCAGTACCGTTCAAGGCTATGGCTACACCTTC. This gives the protein CASSTVQGYGYTF.